A selection of T cell receptor beta chains follows, all from one sample in a study of shared clonotypes between healthy human individuals. Produced via immunoSEQ multiplex PCR; TCRdb's table is partial and in-frame only. The table records 2 million to 2.5 million clones, approximately 94% of them present only once. Material for sequencing was naive CD4+ T cells from PBMCs. The origin of the receptors is a man younger than 35 in good health. Some clones in this sample may be carry-over from other donors' samples. The CDR3 runs from the conserved cysteine through the conserved F or W. A D gene is named only where the DNA matches it firmly. Only part of the rows carry a size: once, few, many, or a class if the clone is expanded.

D: TRBD1
V: TRBV7-6
size: -
J: TRBJ2-5
DNA: TGTGCCAGCAGCTTAGGGGTACAGGGGGGAGAGACCCAGTACTTC
CDR3: CASSLGVQGGETQYF

D: -
V: TRBV11-2
size: -
J: TRBJ2-2
DNA: TGTGCCAGCAGCCCTCGTACACCTGGTCGGACCGGGGAGCTGTTTTTT
CDR3: CASSPRTPGRTGELFF

D: -
V: TRBV5-1
size: -
J: TRBJ2-3
DNA: TGCGCCAGCAGCCCGGCCTCGGTTTTTTCGCAGTATTTT
CDR3: CASSPASVFSQYF

D: -
V: TRBV7-9
size: -
J: TRBJ2-7
DNA: TGTGCCAGCAGCTTAGCCCCTCAGAATAGCGAGCAGTACTTC
CDR3: CASSLAPQNSEQYF

D: -
V: TRBV28
size: -
J: TRBJ2-5
DNA: TGTGCCAGCAGCTTGTCAGGTGCCCAAGAGACCCAGTACTTC
CDR3: CASSLSGAQETQYF

D: TRBD1
V: TRBV9
size: -
J: TRBJ2-1
DNA: TGTGCCAGCAGCGCCCAGGGGGCGAGCTCCTACAATGAGCAGTTCTTC
CDR3: CASSAQGASSYNEQFF

D: -
V: TRBV2
size: -
J: TRBJ1-2
DNA: TGTGCCAGCAGTGGTCAGGGGAACTATGGCTACACCTTC
CDR3: CASSGQGNYGYTF

D: TRBD1
V: TRBV28
size: -
J: TRBJ1-3
DNA: TGTGCCAGCACAAGGACAGGTGTAGACACCATATATTTT
CDR3: CASTRTGVDTIYF

D: -
V: TRBV7-6
size: -
J: TRBJ2-7
DNA: TGTGCCAGCAGCTCCCTAATGCCTGGCGCGCACGGCGAGCAGTACTTC
CDR3: CASSSLMPGAHGEQYF

D: TRBD1
V: TRBV25-1
size: -
J: TRBJ2-7
DNA: TGTGCCAGCAGCCGGGGACAGACTTACGAGCAGTACTTC
CDR3: CASSRGQTYEQYF

D: -
V: TRBV27
size: -
J: TRBJ2-5
DNA: TGTGCCAGCAGTAGTCCGTGGGAAGAGACCCAGTACTTC
CDR3: CASSSPWEETQYF

D: TRBD2
V: TRBV29-1
size: -
J: TRBJ2-7
DNA: TGCAGCGTTGAAGACCGGACTAGCGGGAGGGGGTCCTACGAGCAGTACTTC
CDR3: CSVEDRTSGRGSYEQYF

D: TRBD1
V: TRBV10-3
size: -
J: TRBJ1-1
DNA: TGTGCCATCAGTCGACAGGGGAACACTGAAGCTTTCTTT
CDR3: CAISRQGNTEAFF

D: -
V: TRBV7-9
size: once
J: TRBJ2-7
DNA: TGTGCCAGCAGCTTAGTTCTGGACATCTCCGAGCAGTACTTC
CDR3: CASSLVLDISEQYF

D: TRBD1
V: TRBV4-1
size: -
J: TRBJ1-5
DNA: TGCGCCAGCAGCCAAGATGGACAGGTAGGTCAGCCCCAGCATTTT
CDR3: CASSQDGQVGQPQHF

D: -
V: TRBV9
size: -
J: TRBJ2-2
DNA: TGTGCCAGCAGCGTAGCTACGGGTGGTTGGTCCGGGGAGCTGTTTTTT
CDR3: CASSVATGGWSGELFF

D: -
V: TRBV7-8
size: -
J: TRBJ1-5
DNA: TGTGCCAGCAGCTTTAACCCTGGCAGGAGCAATCAGCCCCAGCATTTT
CDR3: CASSFNPGRSNQPQHF

D: TRBD2
V: TRBV28
size: -
J: TRBJ2-5
DNA: TGTGCCAGCAGTTTACGACTAGCGGGAGGATCAAAAGAGACCCAGTACTTC
CDR3: CASSLRLAGGSKETQYF

D: -
V: TRBV28
size: few
J: TRBJ2-7
DNA: TGTGCCAGCAGTGGTAACGGACACTACGAGCAGTACTTC
CDR3: CASSGNGHYEQYF

D: -
V: TRBV28
size: -
J: TRBJ1-3
DNA: TGTGCCAGCAGCTGGAGGGCGGGAGGAAACACCATATATTTT
CDR3: CASSWRAGGNTIYF

D: -
V: TRBV6-5
size: -
J: TRBJ2-7
DNA: TGTGCCAGCAGTTACGGGGGAATCTCCTACGAGCAGTACTTC
CDR3: CASSYGGISYEQYF

D: TRBD2
V: TRBV6-4
size: -
J: TRBJ2-7
DNA: TGTGCCAGCATAAGAGCGGGAGTATCTTCGGAAGAGCAGTACTTC
CDR3: CASIRAGVSSEEQYF

D: -
V: TRBV18
size: -
J: TRBJ1-1
DNA: TGTGCCAGCTCACCAGTCCCAGGGATGGCGAGCACTGAAGCTTTCTTT
CDR3: CASSPVPGMASTEAFF

D: -
V: TRBV28
size: once
J: TRBJ2-7
DNA: TGTGCCAGCAGTTTATCGGGGCCGTACGAGCAGTACTTC
CDR3: CASSLSGPYEQYF

D: -
V: TRBV19
size: once
J: TRBJ1-2
DNA: TGTGCCAGTAGTTTTAACTATGGCTACACCTTC
CDR3: CASSFNYGYTF

D: -
V: TRBV5-1
size: -
J: TRBJ2-5
DNA: TGCGCCAGCAGCGTCCGGGACACACAGCTAGAGACCCAGTACTTC
CDR3: CASSVRDTQLETQYF